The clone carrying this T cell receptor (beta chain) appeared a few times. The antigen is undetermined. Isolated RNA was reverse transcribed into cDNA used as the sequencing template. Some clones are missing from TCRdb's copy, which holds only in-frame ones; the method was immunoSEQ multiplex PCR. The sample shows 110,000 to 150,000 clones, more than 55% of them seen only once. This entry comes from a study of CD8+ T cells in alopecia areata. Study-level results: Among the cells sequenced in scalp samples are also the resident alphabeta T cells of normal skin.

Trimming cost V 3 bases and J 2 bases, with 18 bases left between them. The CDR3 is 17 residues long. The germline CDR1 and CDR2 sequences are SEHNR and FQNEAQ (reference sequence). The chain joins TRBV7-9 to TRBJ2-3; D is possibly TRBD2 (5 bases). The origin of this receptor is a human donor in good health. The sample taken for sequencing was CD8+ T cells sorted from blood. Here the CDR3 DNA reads TGTGCCAGCAGCTTCACTAGGAGTTCTCAAGCCACAGATACGCAGTATTTT. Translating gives CASSFTRSSQATDTQYF. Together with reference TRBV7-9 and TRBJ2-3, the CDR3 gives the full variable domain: DTGVSQNPRHKITKRGQNVTFRCDPISEHNRLYWYRQTLGQGPEFLTYFQNEAQLEKSRLLSDRFSAERPKGSFSTLEIQRTEQGDSAMYLCASSFTRSSQATDTQYFGPGTRLTVL.